One T cell receptor beta chain is described in this entry. The data belong to a study of tumor and adjacent non-tumor tissue in lung cancer. This sample's RNA came from whole unsorted tissue. The normal lung tissue was taken more than 3 cm from the tumor edge. Newly diagnosed lung cancer patients had thoracic surgery in China, August–late 2014, without prior chemotherapy. The V and J ends lost 0 bases and 0 bases respectively, with 8 bases between them. The CDR3 extends over 15 amino acids. Germline V CDR1 and CDR2: SGHDN, FVKESK. Three rounds of nested PCR, following a modified ARM-PCR protocol, produced the TCRbeta library. From the multiplex PCR reads, TCRdb called clonotypes with MiXCR, one entry per CDR3 protein. This table has some 99,000 distinct CDR3 sequences, 60% to 80% appearing once.

The receptor was isolated from a man in his fifties or sixties with non-small cell lung cancer. Sequenced material: distant non-tumor lung tissue. The chain employs TRBV14 and TRBJ1-2; D is unclear. CDR3 nucleotides: TGTGCCAGCAGCCAAGAGTTTGCACCTAACTATGGCTACACCTTC. Protein product: CASSQEFAPNYGYTF.